These T cell receptor beta chains were read from a single sample in a study of T cells in Graves' hyperthyroidism and ophthalmopathy. TCRdb reprocessed the multiplex PCR reads via MiXCR and lists one record per CDR3 protein. The sample holds a few hundred thousand distinct CDR3 sequences; around 43% are singletons and the top ten take about 43%. The sequenced sample was peripheral blood or thyroid tissue (not recorded which). The receptors stem from an adult woman with Graves' disease, either hyperthyroidism or ophthalmopathy (not recorded which). Each CDR3 is given with its conserved first and last residue. The D gene is left open where the match is weak. Clone size, where shown, is once, few, many, or a class for clones that have expanded.

-,-,TRBJ1-5,TRBV20-1,TGCAGTGCCTCGCAAATCGGGGGGAGCAATCAGCCCCAGCATTTT,CSASQIGGSNQPQHF
-,TRBD2,TRBJ2-7,TRBV5-1,TGCGCCAGCAGCTTGGGACTAGCGTCGCACGAGCAGTACTTC,CASSLGLASHEQYF
few,-,TRBJ2-7,TRBV28,TGTGCTACGATGACAGGAACAATTTACGAGCAGTACTTC,CATMTGTIYEQYF
-,-,TRBJ2-2,TRBV9,TGTGCCAGCAGCAAGACAACGAACACCGGGGAGCTGTTTTTT,CASSKTTNTGELFF
-,TRBD1,TRBJ2-2,TRBV6-1,TGTGCCAGCAGTACCGGGACAGGGTACGGGGAGCTGTTTTTT,CASSTGTGYGELFF
-,TRBD1,TRBJ1-2,TRBV7-2,TGTGCCAGCAGCTCACTGACAGGGGAGGCTGGCTACACCTTC,CASSSLTGEAGYTF
few,-,TRBJ1-2,TRBV11-2,TGTGCCAGCAGCTTATCAGGGGACGATGGCTACACCTTC,CASSLSGDDGYTF
-,TRBD1,TRBJ1-1,TRBV19,TGTGCCAGCTCCCCCCCAGGGGGACGGACTGAAGCTTTCTTT,CASSPPGGRTEAFF
many,-,TRBJ2-7,TRBV20-1,TGCAGTGCTAGAAGAGCCTTCCCCTACGAGCAGTACTTC,CSARRAFPYEQYF
-,TRBD2,TRBJ2-1,TRBV20-1,TGCAGTGCTAGGGAACTAGCGGACACCAATGAGCAGTTCTTC,CSARELADTNEQFF
-,-,TRBJ2-2,TRBV11-2,TGTGCCAGCAGCCCGGGTTGGGAGCTGTTTTTT,CASSPGWELFF
many,-,TRBJ2-7,TRBV11-2,TGTGCCAGCAGCTTAGACAGGGTGAGCTCCTACGAGCAGTACTTC,CASSLDRVSSYEQYF
-,-,TRBJ1-6,TRBV7-9,TGTGCCAGCCGTGAGCGGAATTCACCCCTCCACTTT,CASRERNSPLHF
many,-,TRBJ1-1,TRBV6-1,TGTGCCAGCAGTGAACTAATTAACACTGAAGCTTTCTTT,CASSELINTEAFF
-,-,TRBJ2-5,TRBV24-1,TGTGCCACCAGTGTGGAGTACCAAGAGACCCAGTACTTC,CATSVEYQETQYF
few,-,TRBJ1-2,TRBV20-1,TGCTGCCGTTTGTCCGGGGACGATGGCTACACCTTC,CCRLSGDDGYTF
-,TRBD1,TRBJ1-5,TRBV19,TGTGCCAGTAGTCCCGACAGGGATCCCCAGCATTTT,CASSPDRDPQHF
-,-,TRBJ1-5,TRBV12-3/TRBV12-4,TGTGCCAGCAGCCGGGACAACACCCCCAATCAGCCCCAGCATTTT,CASSRDNTPNQPQHF
-,TRBD1,TRBJ1-5,TRBV10-3,TGTGCCATCCCTTTCGGACAGGGCAATCAGCCCCAGCATTTT,CAIPFGQGNQPQHF
-,-,TRBJ2-7,TRBV10-3,TGTGCCAGCAGCTCACTTCGGGACGAGCAGTACTTC,CASSSLRDEQYF
-,TRBD2,TRBJ2-1,TRBV9,TGTGCCAGCAGCGCAGGGACTAGCGGGAGGGGGTACAATGAGCAGTTCTTC,CASSAGTSGRGYNEQFF
-,-,TRBJ1-1,TRBV10-3,TGTGCCACTTCCCAGGCACAGAACACTGAAGCTTTCTTT,CATSQAQNTEAFF
-,TRBD1,TRBJ1-5,TRBV10-3,TGTGCCTCTCAGACAGGGAAGGATCAGCCCCAGCATTTT,CASQTGKDQPQHF
-,TRBD1,TRBJ2-7,TRBV2,TGTGCCAGCAGTCCGCGACAGGGGTGGTACGAGCAGTACTTC,CASSPRQGWYEQYF
many,TRBD1,TRBJ2-2,TRBV6-7,TGTGCCAGCAGGGGTCGGACAGGGTGCACCGGGGAGCTGTTTTTT,CASRGRTGCTGELFF
many,-,TRBJ2-7,TRBV20-1,TGCAGTGCCCTTAGCTCCTACGAGCAGTACTTC,CSALSSYEQYF
many,-,TRBJ1-3,TRBV7-9,TGTGCCAGCAGCTTAGGTACAACGAAGCGGCCACTCGGAAACACCATATATTTT,CASSLGTTKRPLGNTIYF
-,TRBD2,TRBJ2-7,TRBV6-1,TGTGCCAGCAGTGGACTAGCGGGAGGGCTACGAGGGCAGTACTTC,CASSGLAGGLRGQYF
-,TRBD2,TRBJ2-5,TRBV20-1,TGCAGTGCTCAACCGGGACTAGATGTGGAGACCCAGTACTTC,CSAQPGLDVETQYF
few,TRBD1,TRBJ1-6,TRBV6-5,TGTGCCAGCAGTTACAGGACAGGCGGTAATTCACCCCTCCACTTT,CASSYRTGGNSPLHF
many,-,TRBJ2-7,TRBV9,TGTGCCAGCAGCCCTAGGGTAAGGGGAATCGACGAGCAGTACTTC,CASSPRVRGIDEQYF
few,TRBD2,TRBJ2-6,TRBV7-9,TGTGCCAGCAGCTTAGGGGGGGGTCGCACTGAAGCTTTC,CASSLGGGRTEAF
few,-,TRBJ2-5,TRBV7-9,TGTGCCAGCAGCAGATTCGGAGCTCTGGAGACCCAGTACTTC,CASSRFGALETQYF
few,TRBD1,TRBJ1-4,TRBV10-3,TGTGCCATCAGGGGAGGACAGGAAACTAATGAAAAACTGTTTTTT,CAIRGGQETNEKLFF
few,TRBD1,TRBJ2-7,TRBV10-3,TGTGCCACCGCCGGGACAGGGGCTCTCTACGAGCAGTACTTC,CATAGTGALYEQYF
-,-,TRBJ1-1,TRBV20-1,TGCAGTGCTAGAGGTGCCCCGGGAACGGCTTTCTTT,CSARGAPGTAFF
-,-,TRBJ1-3,TRBV7-2,TGTGCCAGCAGCTTAGAAGGGATATCTGGAAACACCATATATTTT,CASSLEGISGNTIYF